The 17 T cell receptor beta chains presented below share a single source sample, sequenced in a study of tumor-infiltrating lymphocytes in localized non-small cell lung cancer. Sequencing was performed with immunoSEQ multiplex PCR; in TCRdb, only in-frame clones are kept and a portion is missing. The sample lists about 3,700 clones, around 64% occurring once. Material for sequencing was uninvolved lung tissue not adjacent to the tumor. Source of these receptors: a human donor with non-small cell lung cancer.

This chain joins TRBV20-1 and TRBJ2-1; D remains unclear. V shed 0 bases and J shed 12 bases, with 6 bases lying between them. The germline gives CDR1 DFQATT, CDR2 SNEGSKA (reference sequence). This CDR3 is 10 amino acids long. This CDR3 reads CSAREDPQFF. The CDR3 bases are TGCAGTGCTAGAGAGGACCCGCAGTTCTTC.

In this sample, this clone turned up a few times. CDR3 sequence reads: CASRSTGNQPQHF. The CDR3 DNA reads TGTGCCAGCAGGTCGACAGGCAATCAGCCCCAGCATTTT. This sequence joins TRBV2 and TRBJ1-5, with D maybe TRBD1 (5 bases). CDR1 and CDR2 (germline): SNHLY, FYNNEI. The V and J ends lost 6 bases and 2 bases respectively, with 8 bases between them. The CDR3 spans 13 residues. The variable domain in full, with the rest retrieved from reference TRBV2 and TRBJ1-5, is EPEVTQTPSHQVTQMGQEVILRCVPISNHLYFYWYRQILGQKVEFLVSFYNNEISEKSEIFDDQFSVERPDGSNFTLKIRSTKLEDSAMYFCASRSTGNQPQHFGDGTRLSIL.

This chain joins TRBV6-9 and TRBJ2-5; 7 bases map to TRBD2. The trim removed 7 bases at V and 1 base at J, leaving 12 bases unmatched. The germline V gene encodes CDR1 MNHGY and CDR2 SVAAGI. CDR3 size: 16 residues. Here the CDR3 reads CASIGGSASGQETQYF. The CDR3 DNA follows: TGTGCCAGCATCGGGGGTAGCGCTAGCGGCCAAGAGACCCAGTACTTC.

The genes are TRBV11-2 and TRBJ2-3; 10 bases match TRBD2. V lost 4 bases and J lost 1; bases outside the gene matches: 8. CDR3 size: 17 residues. From germline, CDR1 is SGHAT and CDR2 FQNNGV. The CDR3 reads CASSSTSLAGGTDTQYF. As DNA, the CDR3 is TGTGCCAGCAGCTCAACCTCTCTAGCGGGAGGCACAGATACGCAGTATTTT.

This sequence joins TRBV10-3 and TRBJ2-2; TRBD1 might be the D (6 bases). The V gene lost 4 bases and the J gene lost 1 base, with 13 bases spanning the gap. Germline values: CDR1 ENHRY, CDR2 SYGVKD. The CDR3 loop spans 16 amino acids. This CDR3 is CAISGPRGGNTGELFF. The CDR3 bases are TGTGCCATCAGTGGGCCCAGGGGTGGGAACACCGGGGAGCTGTTTTTT.

This clone occurred a few times. The chain recombines TRBV29-1 with TRBJ1-4; possible D gene TRBD1, 5 bases. The germline V gene has CDR1 SQVTM and CDR2 ANQGSEA. The CDR3 loop spans 15 amino acids. The ends were cut back, 7 bases at V and 5 bases at J, with 20 bases in the middle. CDR3 sequence reads: CSASSLGDGNEKLFF. DNA for the CDR3: TGCAGCGCCTCGTCCCTCGGGGACGGAAATGAAAAACTGTTTTTT.

The chain links TRBV6-5 to TRBJ2-7; no clear D gene. From germline, CDR1 is MNHEY and CDR2 SVGAGI. This CDR3 has 12 residues. The ends were cut back, 2 bases at V and 6 bases at J, with 8 bases in the middle. CDR3 nucleotide sequence: TGTGCCAGCAGTTACCAAGGGCGCGAGCAGTACTTC. This encodes CASSYQGREQYF.

The rearrangement links TRBV19 to TRBJ2-5; D ambiguous. The germline V gene has CDR1 LNHDA and CDR2 SQIVND (reference sequence). V was shortened by 3 bases and J by 5 bases, with 16 bases between the two germline ends. This CDR3 is built from 15 residues. The CDR3 DNA reads TGTGCCAGTAGTATGATTGCCCATCAAGGGGAGACCCAGTACTTC. It codes for CASSMIAHQGETQYF. The whole variable domain, remainder taken from reference TRBV19 and TRBJ2-5, is DGGITQSPKYLFRKEGQNVTLSCEQNLNHDAMYWYRQDPGQGLRLIYYSQIVNDFQKGDIAEGYSVSREKKESFPLTVTSAQKNPTAFYLCASSMIAHQGETQYFGPGTRLLVL.

The V call is TRBV2, the J call TRBJ2-1; a weak D match, TRBD2 (6 bases). V was shortened by 4 bases and J by 2 bases, with 12 bases between the two germline ends. Per germline, CDR1 SNHLY and CDR2 FYNNEI. The CDR3 runs to 15 residues. The CDR3, as DNA: TGTGCCAGCAGTGTTAGCGGCGCTCCCTACAATGAGCAGTTCTTC. The encoded protein is CASSVSGAPYNEQFF.

This clone is a singleton in its sample. The chain employs TRBV21-1 and TRBJ1-4. TRBV21-1 is designated a pseudogene. CDR3 length equals 14 residues. For the CDR3, the DNA is TGTGCCAGCAGCGAACCCTTTAGGAGGGAAAAACTGTTTTTT. Its protein is CASSEPFRREKLFF.

In this sample, this clone is large. The chain combines TRBV19 with TRBJ2-7; either TRBD1 or TRBD2 may supply D (5 bases each). The CDR3 covers 17 residues. CDR1 and CDR2 from the germline V gene are LNHDA and SQIVND (reference sequence). Trimming took off 2 bases at V and 5 bases at J, with 22 bases between the two ends. The CDR3 region has the DNA TGTGCCAGTAGTATACCGCTTGGGGGATTAAGGTGGAACGAGCAGTACTTC. It codes for CASSIPLGGLRWNEQYF.

This clone is hyperexpanded within its sample. CDR3 loop: CASSQGNSGYYEQYF. Here the CDR3 DNA reads TGCGCCAGCAGCCAAGGTAATAGCGGGTACTACGAGCAGTACTTC. The genes are TRBV4-1 and TRBJ2-7; 7 nucleotides line up with TRBD2. CDR1 MGHRA and CDR2 YSYEKL come from the germline V gene. V dropped 1 base and J dropped 3; count of bases not matched to a gene: 6. There are 15 residues in the CDR3.

The rearrangement links TRBV6-5 to TRBJ1-1, with a possible D match to TRBD1 (6 bases). The CDR3 covers 14 residues. V was cut by 2 bases and J by 8 bases, with 15 bases left in between. CDR1 MNHEY and CDR2 SVGAGI come from the germline V gene. The CDR3 protein is CASSYSDRRKEAFF. In DNA, the CDR3 is TGTGCCAGCAGTTACAGTGACAGGAGAAAAGAAGCTTTCTTT.

This chain joins TRBV5-1 and TRBJ2-5; either TRBD1 or TRBD2 may supply D (6 bases each). V lost 4 bases to trimming and J lost 2 bases, with 18 bases between them. CDR3 length: 16 amino acids. The germline V gene encodes CDR1 SGHRS and CDR2 YFSETQ. DNA of the CDR3: TGCGCCAGCAGCCCTTCACAGGGAGGACGACAAGAGACCCAGTACTTC. It encodes CASSPSQGGRQETQYF.

The V call is TRBV27, the J call TRBJ2-7, with D maybe TRBD2 (7 bases). The CDR3 extends over 15 amino acids. Germline values: CDR1 MNHEY, CDR2 SMNVEV (reference sequence). V gave up 5 bases and J gave up 3 bases, with 17 bases separating them. CDR3 sequence reads: CASSIRGGAYYEQYF. The CDR3 bases are TGTGCCAGCAGTATCAGGGGAGGGGCCTACTACGAGCAGTACTTC.

The genes are TRBV6-5 and TRBJ2-4; tentative D call: TRBD1 (5 bases). The CDR3 is made up of 14 amino acids. Germline loops: CDR1 MNHEY, CDR2 SVGAGI. V lost 2 bases and J lost 12, with 17 bases in between. CDR3: CASSYTQGSKAQYF. The CDR3 nucleotides read TGTGCCAGCAGTTACACCCAGGGTTCCAAGGCTCAGTACTTC.

The rearrangement joins TRBV19 to TRBJ2-3; D is uncertain. The V end lost 6 bases, the J end lost 2 bases, and 9 bases lay between the germline ends. This CDR3 has 13 amino acids. The germline gives CDR1 LNHDA, CDR2 SQIVND (reference sequence). CDR3 coding DNA: TGTGCCAGTAGGCTTGACTCCACAGATACGCAGTATTTT. Residues: CASRLDSTDTQYF.